This T cell receptor (beta chain) derives from a study of blood T cell repertoires in COVID-19. Study summary: COVID-19 samples from acute and convalescent phases originated in the United States, Italy and Spain. PBMCs, B-cell-depleted T cells, or T cells were the source of the cDNA or gDNA that made up the material.

Original data processing: Amplification from reference gene primers served as the basis for estimated nucleated cell counts. Only in-frame clones appear in the TCRdb table, and some are missing; sequencing was by immunoSEQ multiplex PCR. The V and J calls and the clone size are those of that table, but D and trimming were determined from the DNA. This sample has 110,000 to 150,000 clones, with 82% found just once. This CDR3 contains 15 residues. V trimming: 4 bases; J trimming: 5 bases; junction bases outside the gene matches: 9. The germline CDR1 and CDR2 sequences are SNHLY and FYNNEI. The receptor's source is a woman of 80 years or more with acute or convalescent COVID-19. Sequenced sample: peripheral blood. The rearrangement uses TRBV2 and TRBJ2-5; 8 nucleotides agree with TRBD2. The CDR3 DNA sequence: TGTGCCAGCAGTGGTGTGGGCGGGAGGAGGGAGACCCAGTACTTC. Residues: CASSGVGGRRETQYF.